This T cell receptor beta chain came from a study of shared clonotypes between healthy human individuals. Some clones are missing from TCRdb's copy, which holds only in-frame ones; the method was immunoSEQ multiplex PCR. The data hold roughly 410,000 clones, with 95% to 97% observed a single time. V dropped 1 base and J dropped 0 bases, with 5 bases sitting between them. The CDR3 is 14 amino acids. CDR1 and CDR2 (germline): SEHNR, FQNEAQ (reference sequence). Within Nashville, Tennessee resided all donors, each a Caucasian adult. The source is a young man in good health. Material: memory CD8+ T cells sorted from blood. Described subset: CD45RO+ cells pooled with CCR7-negative TemRA cells. The J gene is TRBJ2-3, the V gene TRBV7-9; D ambiguous. CDR3 residues: CASSLGHSTDTQYF. Written as DNA, the CDR3 is TGTGCCAGCAGCTTAGGACACAGCACAGATACGCAGTATTTT.